Each of the 5 T cell receptor beta chains below was sequenced from the same sample in a study of T cell changes during pregnancy in multiple sclerosis. TCRdb's copy holds only in-frame clones and misses some; the assay was immunoSEQ multiplex PCR. The sample records under 100,000 clones, 85% to 95% being singletons. The material sequenced was peripheral blood, taken in the first trimester of pregnancy. Every receptor here comes from a female donor in good health, enrolled as a control in a pregnancy study.

The V gene is TRBV18, the J gene TRBJ1-1; the D gene is possibly TRBD1 (6 bases). Trimming removed 2 bases from V and 0 bases from J, with 16 bases in between. CDR3 length equals 17 residues. Germline CDR1 KGHSH, CDR2 LQKENI. CDR3 sequence reads: CASSPVTGSGMNTEAFF. CDR3 in DNA: TGTGCCAGCTCACCAGTAACAGGGTCGGGTATGAACACTGAAGCTTTCTTT.

This clone was seen a single time. The chain joins TRBV5-6 to TRBJ2-7, with TRBD1 matching 9 bases. J was trimmed by 2 bases and V by 8 bases; bases with no gene match: 5. The length of the CDR3 is 13 residues. From germline, CDR1 is SGHDT and CDR2 YYEEEE. The CDR3 spells CASRQGGTYEQYF. The CDR3 nucleotides are TGTGCCAGTCGACAGGGGGGGACCTACGAGCAGTACTTC. Based on the CDR3 plus reference TRBV5-6 and TRBJ2-7, the full variable domain is DAGVTQSPTHLIKTRGQQVTLRCSPKSGHDTVSWYQQALGQGPQFIFQYYEEEERQRGNFPDRFSGHQFPNYSSELNVNALLLGDSALYLCASRQGGTYEQYFGPGTRLTVT.

The chain is built from TRBV29-1 and TRBJ2-6, with D perhaps matching TRBD2 (5 bases). CDR1 and CDR2 from the germline V gene are SQVTM and ANQGSEA. The CDR3 runs 14 residues. Trimming pared 4 bases from V and 0 bases from J, leaving 7 bases between. The CDR3 coding sequence is TGCAGCGTTGGACGGGGCTCTGGGGCCAACGTCCTGACTTTC. Its protein product is CSVGRGSGANVLTF.

This rearrangement joins TRBV5-5 to TRBJ1-4, with 10 bases that match TRBD1. Germline V gene data show CDR1 as SGHKS and CDR2 as YYEKEE (reference sequence). The V gene end was trimmed by 3 bases and the J gene end by 8 bases; junction bases not matched to a gene: 7. This CDR3 region has 15 residues. Written as DNA, the CDR3 is TGTGCCAGCAGCTCCCCGGGACAGGGGACCGAAAAACTGTTTTTT. It yields the protein CASSSPGQGTEKLFF.

This chain uses TRBV9 with TRBJ1-1; possible D gene TRBD1, 5 bases. V was trimmed by 0 bases and J by 8 bases, leaving 11 bases between them. The germline CDR1 and CDR2 sequences are SGDLS and YYNGEE. The CDR3 has 13 amino acids. CDR3: CASSVVGGSEAFF. Here the CDR3 DNA reads TGTGCCAGCAGCGTAGTCGGGGGGTCCGAAGCTTTCTTT.